This T cell receptor beta chain was documented in a study of T-cell reconstitution after alpha-beta-depleted transplantation in children. The library targeted TCRbeta and was prepared with unique molecular identifiers. A single record per CDR3 protein comes from TCRdb applying MiXCR to the PCR reads. The sample holds 200,000 to 250,000 distinct CDR3 sequences, roughly 9% seen once. Trimming pared 2 bases from V and 0 bases from J, leaving 8 bases between. The CDR3 is 15 residues long. Germline V gene data show CDR1 as SGHTA and CDR2 as FQGNSA. This clonotype turned up a few times. The sequencing here drew on PBMCs from the stem cell graft donor, taken from the stem cell graft. V is TRBV7-2 and J is TRBJ1-5; D is undetermined. The source of this sequence is a human donor who donated a stem cell graft to a child with acute lymphoblastic leukemia. CDR3 amino acids: CASSLMEGSNQPQHF. CDR3 nucleotides: TGTGCCAGCAGCTTAATGGAGGGTAGCAATCAGCCCCAGCATTTT.